The clone carrying this TCR beta chain was seen more than once but under ten times. Trimming took 3 bases from V and 5 from J; bases not matched to a gene: 12. The CDR3 runs to 17 residues. Germline assignment: CDR1 SGHTA and CDR2 FQGNSA. Each CDR3 protein gets one entry after TCRdb re-called the RT-PCR reads with MiXCR. The sample records about 680,000 distinct CDR3 sequences, over 12% being singletons. The chain links TRBV7-2 to TRBJ2-1, with 8 positions matching TRBD2. This clonotype was sampled from a female donor in good health, serving as a healthy control. The sequenced material came from memory CD4+ T cells from blood. CDR3 sequence: CASSFVFRGGTNNEQFF. In DNA form, the CDR3 reads TGTGCCAGCAGCTTCGTATTTCGGGGGGGCACTAACAATGAGCAGTTCTTC.